The clone carrying this T cell receptor (beta chain) occurred a few times. The source of the sample is a study of response to subunit inactivated influenza vaccine. The germline V gene encodes CDR1 DFQATT and CDR2 SNEGSKA (reference sequence). Trimming removed 6 bases from V and 3 bases from J; junction bases left unmatched: 4. There are 12 residues in the CDR3. TCRdb processed the RT-PCR reads anew with MiXCR; each CDR3 protein has one entry. The sample carries 590,000 or so distinct CDR3 sequences, about 14% recorded once. The chain recombines TRBV20-1 with TRBJ2-7; 8 nucleotides line up with TRBD1. The starting material was PBMCs from blood, obtained 14 to 15 days before vaccination. This TCR was sampled from a man aged 50 to 59 who received an inactivated influenza vaccine. CDR3 loop: CSARTGLYEQYF. The CDR3 DNA follows: TGCAGTGCAAGGACAGGGCTCTACGAGCAGTACTTC.